This record concerns one T cell receptor (beta chain) sequence. Its antigen is not known. The data stem from a study of Ad26.COV2.S vaccination and SARS-CoV-2 variants. General study results and limits: The study found similar non-spike TCR breadth in vaccine and placebo recipients.

Treatment: over 15 received Ad26.COV2.S at low or high dose, single or two shots; about 5 received placebo; per-sample allocation not given. Sampling occurred on day 63 after the first vaccine or placebo injection. TCRdb's table, derived via immunoSEQ multiplex PCR, lists solely in-frame clones and lacks some. The sample holds over 450,000 clones, about nine tenths seen once. The length of the CDR3 is 17 residues. Trimming removed 2 bases from V and 5 bases from J; junction bases left unmatched: 10. In germline, CDR1 is MDHEN, CDR2 SYDVKM. Sequenced material: peripheral blood, taken in a trial of Ad26.COV2.S vaccine versus placebo. V is TRBV28 and J is TRBJ2-1; 9 bases line up with TRBD2. This clonotype originated in a person between 18 and 60 years old who received the Ad26.COV2.S COVID-19 vaccine or a placebo. The CDR3 nucleotides read TGTGCCAGCAGTTTAGTAGCGGGGGCGGGTCTCAACAATGAGCAGTTCTTC. It translates to CASSLVAGAGLNNEQFF.